These 2 T cell receptor beta chains were sequenced from one sample in a study of shared clonotypes between healthy human individuals. Measured with immunoSEQ multiplex PCR; TCRdb has only the in-frame clones, and not every one. The table lists 2 million to 3 million clones, more than 85% of them singletons. The sample was naive CD4+ T cells from PBMCs. The subset denotes: CD45RA+ positively selected. Source of these receptors: a man aged 18 to 29 in good health. Some clones in this sample may be carry-over from other donors' samples.

The genes are TRBV21-1 and TRBJ1-1. TRBV21-1 is reported as a pseudogene. This CDR3 region has 12 residues. CDR3 sequence: CASSKVWGEAFF. Written as DNA, the CDR3 is TGTGCCAGCAGCAAAGTGTGGGGTGAAGCTTTCTTT.

The V gene is TRBV7-9, the J gene TRBJ2-3, with TRBD1 matching 7 bases. The trim removed 6 bases at V and 1 base at J, leaving 7 bases unmatched. CDR3 length equals 15 residues. Germline V gives CDR1 SEHNR, CDR2 FQNEAQ (reference sequence). The CDR3 region has the DNA TGTGCCAGCAGGCCCGGGACAGAGGGCACAGATACGCAGTATTTT. Translating it yields CASRPGTEGTDTQYF.